The clone carrying this T cell receptor (beta chain) has more than one count but fewer than ten. Its antigen is unidentified. The junction shows a germline mismatch at one end, possibly a read error. The data derive from a study of identical twins. Notes on the study in general: The same donors were not followed; conclusions instead depended on cross-sectional statistical analysis. Fewer insertions marked abundant cord blood beta clonotypes; young adult naive trended weakly, memory not at all.

Each CDR3 protein gets one entry after TCRdb re-called the 5' RACE reads with MiXCR. Of more than 1.5 million distinct CDR3 sequences detected, about 32% appear once; the ten largest clones hold over 0.25%. Per germline, CDR1 LNHNV and CDR2 YYDKDF (reference sequence). The CDR3 has 19 residues. Sequencing was done on a sample of cord blood. The chain couples TRBV15 to TRBJ2-4; TRBD1 agrees at 7 bases. The TCR sequence derives from a newborn girl in good health. The CDR3 DNA reads as TGTGCCACCAGCAGAGATTATCCGACAGGGTATACTGGCAAAAACGTTCAGTACTTC. Its protein is CATSRDYPTGYTGKNVQYF.